These T cell receptor beta chains were read from a single sample in a study of brain metastases from non-small cell lung cancer. Some clones are missing from TCRdb's copy, which holds only in-frame ones; the method was immunoSEQ multiplex PCR. The sample has some 820 clones; 88% are singletons. Sequenced material: tissue from a brain metastasis. The source is a donor at least 40 years old with non-small cell lung cancer. The CDR3 runs from the conserved cysteine through the conserved F or W. A D gene is named only where the DNA matches it firmly. Part of the rows lack a size; the others show once, few, many or a class for expanded clones.

v_gene	d_gene	j_gene	abundance	CDR3nt	CDR3aa
TRBV13	TRBD2	TRBJ2-3	NA	TGTGCCAGCAGCCCGGGGACTAGCGGGTGGGCAGATACGCAGTATTTT	CASSPGTSGWADTQYF
TRBV19	NA	TRBJ2-2	NA	TGTGCCAGTAGTGTCGACGGCTCAGTCACCGGGGAGCTGTTTTTT	CASSVDGSVTGELFF
TRBV28	NA	TRBJ1-4	NA	TGTGCCAGCTCTCCTCGGGCCGGAGCAACTAATGAAAAACTGTTTTTT	CASSPRAGATNEKLFF
TRBV15	TRBD1	TRBJ1-1	NA	TGTGCCACCAGCGGTGACAGGGAGGTCATTGAAGCTTTCTTT	CATSGDREVIEAFF
TRBV6-6	TRBD1	TRBJ2-3	once	TGTGCCAGCAGTCCCGAGAGGGACAGGGCCCGCACAGATACGCAGTATTTT	CASSPERDRARTDTQYF
TRBV18	TRBD2	TRBJ2-3	NA	TGTGCCAGCTCACCACGAAGCGGGGGAAACACAGATACGCAGTATTTT	CASSPRSGGNTDTQYF
TRBV4-1	TRBD1	TRBJ2-1	NA	TGCGCCAGCAGCCCCTTCTTAACACAGGGGCGACAGTTCTTC	CASSPFLTQGRQFF
TRBV19	TRBD1	TRBJ1-5	NA	TGTGCCAGTAGACCCGGGACAGGGAGCCAGCCCCAGCATTTT	CASRPGTGSQPQHF
TRBV28	NA	TRBJ2-2	NA	TGTGCCAGCAGTCCCACGCGGGGCCGCACCGGGGAGCTGTTTTTT	CASSPTRGRTGELFF
TRBV7-2	TRBD1	TRBJ2-1	NA	TGTGCCAGCAGCACGGGACAGACCTACAATGAGCAGTTCTTC	CASSTGQTYNEQFF
TRBV12-3/TRBV12-4	NA	TRBJ1-2	NA	TGTGCCAGCAGTTTAGCCGGCCTCTATGGCTACACCTTC	CASSLAGLYGYTF
TRBV7-3	TRBD2	TRBJ2-3	once	TGTGCCAGCAGCTTAGCTCCTAGCGGCGAAGGTACGCAGTATTTT	CASSLAPSGEGTQYF
TRBV5-6	NA	TRBJ1-6	NA	TGTGCCAGCAGTCCCAACGCGGACGTGAGCTCCTATAATTCACCCCTCCACTTT	CASSPNADVSSYNSPLHF
TRBV4-2	NA	TRBJ1-6	NA	TGTGCCAGCAGCCAAGAGGGGATGGGCGCCAATTCACCCCTCCACTTT	CASSQEGMGANSPLHF
TRBV9	NA	TRBJ2-2	NA	TGTGCCAGCAGAAGGACAGCGAACACCGGGGAGCTGTTTTTT	CASRRTANTGELFF
TRBV7-3	TRBD2	TRBJ2-2	NA	TGTGCCAGCAGCTTATACGGCGGGGGATACACCGGGGAGCTGTTTTTT	CASSLYGGGYTGELFF
TRBV7-2	NA	TRBJ1-6	once	TGTGCCAGCAGCAGAAAGGGAGACAATTCACCCCTCCACTTT	CASSRKGDNSPLHF
TRBV28	NA	TRBJ1-1	NA	TGTGCCAGCAGTTTCGGCCCAGAAGCTTTCTTT	CASSFGPEAFF
TRBV11-3	NA	TRBJ2-1	NA	TGTGCCAGCAGCCTGGGGGAGGCTGGGATCACGTACAATGAGCAGTTCTTC	CASSLGEAGITYNEQFF
TRBV6-5	NA	TRBJ1-2	few	TGTGCCAGCAGTCGGAGTGTGGACTATGGCTACACCTTC	CASSRSVDYGYTF
TRBV30	NA	TRBJ1-1	few	TGTGCCGGAAAGGACTTCTTGAACACTGAAGCTTTCTTT	CAGKDFLNTEAFF
TRBV30	NA	TRBJ2-2	NA	TGTGCCTGGAGACCCGGGTACACCGGGGAGCTGTTTTTT	CAWRPGYTGELFF
TRBV30	TRBD1	TRBJ1-6	NA	TGTGCCTGGAGTAGGGGACAGATAAATTCACCCCTCCACTTT	CAWSRGQINSPLHF
TRBV28	NA	TRBJ2-1	NA	TGTGCCAGCAGTCCCCGGACAAAGATCTACAATGAGCAGTTCTTC	CASSPRTKIYNEQFF
TRBV7-8	TRBD1	TRBJ1-6	NA	TGTGCCAGCAGCCCGCCACAGGGGCTTAATTCACCCCTCCACTTT	CASSPPQGLNSPLHF
TRBV28	TRBD1	TRBJ2-7	few	TGTGCCAGCACCTCCGGGACAGGGGGCTACGAGCAGTACTTC	CASTSGTGGYEQYF
TRBV7-9	NA	TRBJ2-6	NA	TGTGCCAGCAGCTTAGATGGGGACTCTGGGGCCAACGTCCTGACTTTC	CASSLDGDSGANVLTF
TRBV6-1	NA	TRBJ2-7	NA	TGTGCCAGCAGTGAAGCGGGGGATGCGGGTGAGCAGTACTTC	CASSEAGDAGEQYF
TRBV2	NA	TRBJ1-2	NA	TGTGCCAGCAGCCCCGATGGGACATTGAATGGCTACACCTTC	CASSPDGTLNGYTF
TRBV21-1	NA	TRBJ2-3	NA	TGTGCCAGCAGCAACAGAAGCACAGATACGCAGTATTTT	CASSNRSTDTQYF
TRBV20-1	TRBD1	TRBJ2-7	NA	TGCAGTACGGGACAGGCCTACGAGCAGTACTTC	CSTGQAYEQYF
TRBV9	TRBD1	TRBJ2-7	NA	TGTGCCAGCAGCGTAGACGGGACAGGCCGTTACGAGCAGTACTTC	CASSVDGTGRYEQYF
TRBV4-3	TRBD2	TRBJ2-7	once	TGCGCCAGCAGCCAAGACTGGCTAGCGGGGGGCGAGCAGTACTTC	CASSQDWLAGGEQYF
TRBV9	NA	TRBJ2-1	NA	TGTGCCAGCAGCCCCCAGACTGGTTACAATGAGCAGTTCTTC	CASSPQTGYNEQFF
TRBV6-5	NA	TRBJ1-3	few	TGTGCCAGCAGTTACCTCCTTGGAGCTGGAAACACCATATATTTT	CASSYLLGAGNTIYF
TRBV7-2	NA	TRBJ1-2	NA	TGTGCCAGCAGCTTAGTCGACGGAGCTAACTATAGCTACACCTTC	CASSLVDGANYSYTF
TRBV19	TRBD1	TRBJ2-2	NA	TGTGCCAGTAGTGGGACAGCGAACACCGGGGAGCTGTTTTTT	CASSGTANTGELFF
TRBV15	TRBD1	TRBJ1-2	NA	TGTGCCACCAGCAGAGAGGGACAGGGAGATGGCTACACCTTC	CATSREGQGDGYTF
TRBV9	NA	TRBJ2-3	NA	TGTGCCAGCAGCAGGCGCTCCACCGGGGAAGATACGCAGTATTTT	CASSRRSTGEDTQYF
TRBV12-3/TRBV12-4	NA	TRBJ1-5	NA	TGTGCCAGCAGTACTCAAAGGCAGCCCCAGCATTTT	CASSTQRQPQHF
TRBV2	NA	TRBJ1-2	NA	TGTGCCAGCAGCTTCACACCCCGTGGGCAGTCTGGGAAGGATGGCTACACCTTC	CASSFTPRGQSGKDGYTF
TRBV10-3	NA	TRBJ2-2	NA	TGTGCCATCAGTGACTCTACAGGAGGAACCGGGGAGCTGTTTTTT	CAISDSTGGTGELFF
TRBV6-1	NA	TRBJ2-7	NA	TGTGCCAGCAGTGACCTGGACGGTGCCTACGAGCAGTACTTC	CASSDLDGAYEQYF
TRBV7-2	NA	TRBJ1-2	NA	TGTGCCAGCAGCTCTCCGGACGGTCGAGAGGGCTACACCTTC	CASSSPDGREGYTF
TRBV6-4	TRBD2	TRBJ2-1	NA	TGTGCCAGCAGTGACTCAGCGGGGGGGTACAATGAGCAGTTCTTC	CASSDSAGGYNEQFF
TRBV21-1	NA	TRBJ1-1	NA	TGTGCCAGCAGCAAAGAAACCGGGAGTTGGACTGAAGCTTTCTTT	CASSKETGSWTEAFF
TRBV6-2/TRBV6-3	NA	TRBJ1-3	NA	TGTGCCAGCAGCCCTGGACAGTTAACCTCTGGAAACACCATATATTTT	CASSPGQLTSGNTIYF
TRBV19	TRBD1	TRBJ2-1	NA	TGTGCCAGTACCCCCGGGACAGACTACAATGAGCAGTTCTTC	CASTPGTDYNEQFF
TRBV18	TRBD1	TRBJ1-1	NA	TGTGCCAGCTCACCAGGACAGGGCGCTGAAGCTTTCTTT	CASSPGQGAEAFF
TRBV18	TRBD1	TRBJ1-3	NA	TGTGCCAGCTCAGGCGCCGGGACAGGGGCCGACACCATATATTTT	CASSGAGTGADTIYF
TRBV5-1	NA	TRBJ2-3	NA	TGCGCCAGCAGCTTGGTTAGGGATAGTACGCAGTATTTT	CASSLVRDSTQYF
TRBV5-1	NA	TRBJ1-1	NA	TGCGCCAGCAGCTTCGATCTGCATTTGACTGAAGCTTTCTTT	CASSFDLHLTEAFF
TRBV2	NA	TRBJ2-4	NA	TGTGCCAGCAGTGAAAGGGCCTCCAGTGGCATTCAGTACTTC	CASSERASSGIQYF
TRBV5-1	NA	TRBJ1-2	NA	TGCGCCAGCAGCTTGGAAGGGGTTAGCTATGGCTACACCTTC	CASSLEGVSYGYTF
TRBV3-1/TRBV3-2	NA	TRBJ2-5	NA	TGTGCCAGCAGCCAAGATTGGATGGAAGAGACCCAGTACTTC	CASSQDWMEETQYF